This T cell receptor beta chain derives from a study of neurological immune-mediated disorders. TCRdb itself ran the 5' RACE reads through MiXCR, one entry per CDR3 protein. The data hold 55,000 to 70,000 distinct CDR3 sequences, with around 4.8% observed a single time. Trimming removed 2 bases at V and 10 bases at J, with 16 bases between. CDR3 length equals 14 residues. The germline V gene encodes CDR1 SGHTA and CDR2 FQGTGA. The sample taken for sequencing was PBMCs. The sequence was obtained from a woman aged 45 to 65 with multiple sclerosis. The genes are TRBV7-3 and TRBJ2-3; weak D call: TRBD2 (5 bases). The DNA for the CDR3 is TGTGCCAGCAGCTTAGGAGGTTTCAATGAGGCGCAGTATTTT. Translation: CASSLGGFNEAQYF.